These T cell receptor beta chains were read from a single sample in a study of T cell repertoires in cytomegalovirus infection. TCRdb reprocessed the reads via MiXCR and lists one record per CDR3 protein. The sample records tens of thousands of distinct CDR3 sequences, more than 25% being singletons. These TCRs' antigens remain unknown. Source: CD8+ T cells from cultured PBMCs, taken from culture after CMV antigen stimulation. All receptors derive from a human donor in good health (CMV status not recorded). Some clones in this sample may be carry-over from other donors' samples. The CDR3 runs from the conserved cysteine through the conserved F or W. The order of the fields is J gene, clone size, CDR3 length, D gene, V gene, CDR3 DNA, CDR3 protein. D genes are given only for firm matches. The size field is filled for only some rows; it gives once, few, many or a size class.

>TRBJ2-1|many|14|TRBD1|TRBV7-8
TGTGCCAGCAGCTTACCGACAGGGGTCAATGAGCAGTTCTTC
CASSLPTGVNEQFF
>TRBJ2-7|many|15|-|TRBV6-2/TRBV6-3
TGTGCCAGCAGCCTTGAAGAATTATCAACCTACGAGCAGTACTTC
CASSLEELSTYEQYF
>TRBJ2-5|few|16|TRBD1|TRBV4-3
TGCGCCAGCAGCCAAGGGAGGGGGACAGGGCAAGAGACCCAGTACTTC
CASSQGRGTGQETQYF
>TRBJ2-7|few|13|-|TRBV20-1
TGCAGTGCTAGAGATCCTGCCTCCTACGAGCAGTACTTC
CSARDPASYEQYF
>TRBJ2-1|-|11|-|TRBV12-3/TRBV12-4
TGTGCCAGCAGTTTTCACAATGAGCAGTTCTTC
CASSFHNEQFF
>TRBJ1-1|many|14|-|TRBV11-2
TGTGCCAGCATCCGGGGGCAGGGAGGTGGTGTAGCTTTCTTT
CASIRGQGGGVAFF
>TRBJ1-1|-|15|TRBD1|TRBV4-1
TGCGCCAGCAGCCAAGAAGGGGGCCGTGGCACTGAAGCTTTCTTT
CASSQEGGRGTEAFF
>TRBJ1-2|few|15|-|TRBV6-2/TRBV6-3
TGTGCCAGCAGTTACCGGGCCAGCGTGATCTATGGCTACACCTTC
CASSYRASVIYGYTF
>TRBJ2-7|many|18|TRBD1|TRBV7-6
TGTGCCAGCAGCCCACGGACAGGGGGCTCTTATAACTCCTACGAGCAGTACTTC
CASSPRTGGSYNSYEQYF
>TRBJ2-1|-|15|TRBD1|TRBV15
TGTGCCACCAGCAGAGATTCCGCAGGGGGCAATGAGCAGTTCTTC
CATSRDSAGGNEQFF
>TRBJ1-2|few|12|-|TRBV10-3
TGTGCCATCAGTGCCGACCCCCGTGGCTACACCTTC
CAISADPRGYTF
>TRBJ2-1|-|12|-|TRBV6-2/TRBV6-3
TGTGCCAGTAGTCCACAGGTCAATGAGCAGTTCTTC
CASSPQVNEQFF
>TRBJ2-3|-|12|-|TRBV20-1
TGCAGGCCCATGGCGGGGAAGTATACGCAGTATTTT
CRPMAGKYTQYF
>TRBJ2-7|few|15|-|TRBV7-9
TGTGCCAGCAGCTTAGCCCCTCGACAGACCTACGAGCAGTACTTC
CASSLAPRQTYEQYF
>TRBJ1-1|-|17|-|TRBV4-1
TGCGCCAGCAGCCAAGTCCTAAACAGGGAAGGGAACACTGAAGCTTTCTTT
CASSQVLNREGNTEAFF
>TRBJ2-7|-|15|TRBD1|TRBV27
TGTGCCAGCAGTTCTCACGGGACAGCCACCTACGAGCAGTACTTC
CASSSHGTATYEQYF
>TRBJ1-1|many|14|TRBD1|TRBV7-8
TGTGCCAGCAGCGGACAGGGGCTTAACACTGAAGCTTTCTTT
CASSGQGLNTEAFF
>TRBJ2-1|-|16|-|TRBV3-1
TGTGCCAGCAGCCAAGGCCTAGCGACGCCCGACAATGAGCAGTTCTTC
CASSQGLATPDNEQFF